What follows are 18 T cell receptor beta chains derived from one specimen sequenced in a study of T-cell reconstitution after alpha-beta-depleted transplantation in children. Unique molecular identifiers were used in preparing the TCRbeta library. Each CDR3 protein is one row after TCRdb ran MiXCR on the PCR reads. Counted here are roughly 50,000 distinct CDR3 sequences, approximately 46% occurring once; the ten biggest clones make up roughly 98%. The sequences come from PBMCs, mostly from graft donor cells, collected 360 days after TCRalphabeta/CD19-depleted stem cell transplant. The receptors shown here come from a male patient younger than 18 who had a stem cell transplant for acute lymphoblastic leukemia, so the T cells may come from the graft donor.

This clonotype appeared a few times. The V call is TRBV12-3 or TRBV12-4, the J call TRBJ2-7, with 10 bases that match TRBD2. CDR3 size: 15 residues. Trimming at V came to 6 bases and at J to 3 bases, leaving 8 bases not matched to a gene. The CDR3 DNA reads TGTGCCAGCAGGATGCGGACTAGCGGAAACTACGAGCAGTACTTC. This codes for CASRMRTSGNYEQYF.

The chain is built from TRBV6-1 and TRBJ2-2; 7 nucleotides match TRBD1. With 8 bases clipped from V and 0 bases from J, the junction kept 9 bases outside the gene matches. The germline CDR1 and CDR2 sequences are MNHNS and SASEGT. The CDR3 runs to 16 residues. CDR3 residues: CASCRGTAANTGELFF. As DNA, the CDR3 is TGTGCCAGCTGTAGGGGGACAGCGGCGAACACCGGGGAGCTGTTTTTT.

The chain couples TRBV5-1 to TRBJ2-3; D uncertain. The CDR3 contains 13 residues. Germline V gene data show CDR1 as SGHRS and CDR2 as YFSETQ. With 2 bases removed from V and 4 bases from J, the gap between germline ends came to 8 bases. As DNA, the CDR3 is TGCGCCAGCAGCTTACGGTCCCCAGATACGCAGTATTTT. Translated, it gives CASSLRSPDTQYF. The variable domain in full, completed from reference TRBV5-1 and TRBJ2-3, reads KAGVTQTPRYLIKTRGQQVTLSCSPISGHRSVSWYQQTPGQGLQFLFEYFSETQRNKGNFPGRFSGRQFSNSRSEMNVSTLELGDSALYLCASSLRSPDTQYFGPGTRLTVL.

The chain carries TRBV5-1 and TRBJ2-3, with D tentatively TRBD1 (5 bases). The end of the DNA fits TRBJ1-5 better, so the J call may be wrong. Per germline, CDR1 SGHRS and CDR2 YFSETQ. This CDR3 is built from 17 residues. Written as DNA, the CDR3 is TGCGCCAGCAGCTTGGCCTATAGCGGGAGAGGGGCAGATACGCAGCATTTT. Translation gives CASSLAYSGRGADTQHF.

The genes are TRBV24-1 and TRBJ2-3; 9 nucleotides match TRBD1. The germline gives CDR1 KGHDR, CDR2 SFDVKD. CDR3 size: 15 residues. V shed 7 bases, J shed 6 bases, and the junction held 10 bases outside the gene matches. The CDR3 loop is CATSPDRGAMDTQYF. Written as DNA, the CDR3 is TGTGCCACCAGCCCCGACAGGGGGGCCATGGATACGCAGTATTTT.

This clonotype was observed a few times. V gene TRBV3-1 combines with J gene TRBJ2-7; no clear D. The CDR3 runs 18 residues. Germline V gene data show CDR1 as LGHDT and CDR2 as YNNKEL (reference sequence). The V gene lost 8 bases and the J gene lost 2 bases, with 28 bases spanning the gap. The CDR3 protein is CASSQVTTGPHPPYEQYF. In nucleotides, the CDR3 is TGTGCCAGCTCCCAAGTCACGACCGGGCCTCACCCACCCTACGAGCAGTACTTC.

The CDR3 DNA reads TGTGCCAGCAGTCTCCTACTAGTGCCTCAAGAGACCCAGTACTTC. It translates to CASSLLLVPQETQYF. The chain uses TRBV6-2 or TRBV6-3 and TRBJ2-5, with D maybe TRBD2 (5 bases). The germline gives CDR1 MNHEY, CDR2 SVGEGT. V lost 5 bases to trimming and J lost 2 bases, with 15 bases between them. The CDR3 runs 15 residues.

V usage is TRBV12-3 or TRBV12-4 and J usage is TRBJ2-7; 11 nucleotides match TRBD2. The CDR3 is made up of 17 amino acids. V lost 7 bases to trimming and J lost 2 bases; unmatched junction nucleotides: 13. CDR3 loop: CASTKQTPTSGAYEQYF. CDR3 bases: TGTGCCAGCACTAAACAGACACCGACTAGCGGGGCCTACGAGCAGTACTTC.

This rearrangement joins TRBV11-1 to TRBJ2-3; 9 nucleotides match TRBD1. CDR1 SGHAT and CDR2 FQDESV come from the germline V gene (reference sequence). With V trimmed by 1 base and J by 2 bases, 4 bases remained unmatched. The CDR3 spans 16 residues. DNA of the CDR3: TGTGCCAGCAGCTTAGGGGACAGGGTTTCCACAGATACGCAGTATTTT. Translating it yields CASSLGDRVSTDTQYF.

This clonotype turned up a few times. The J gene is TRBJ1-4, the V gene TRBV7-9, with D tentatively TRBD1 (5 bases). This CDR3 has 15 amino acids. In germline, CDR1 is SEHNR, CDR2 FQNEAQ (reference sequence). Trimming cost V 3 bases and J 6 bases, with 14 bases left between them. The CDR3 nucleotides read TGTGCCAGCAGCTTGGGCAGGACAAGTCATGAAAAACTGTTTTTT. The encoded protein is CASSLGRTSHEKLFF.

This clonotype was seen a handful of times. This rearrangement joins TRBV12-3 or TRBV12-4 to TRBJ1-1; D is unresolved. V lost 0 bases to trimming and J lost 7 bases, with 9 bases between them. The CDR3 length is 13 residues. The CDR3 loop reads CASSLARVLEAFF. The CDR3 nucleotides read TGTGCCAGCAGTTTAGCTAGGGTTCTTGAAGCTTTCTTT.

This clonotype was detected a few times. The chain is built from TRBV12-3 or TRBV12-4 and TRBJ1-2, with TRBD1 matching over 9 bases. Trimming at V came to 5 bases and at J to 4 bases, leaving 11 bases not matched to a gene. This CDR3 is 16 amino acids long. CDR3 sequence reads: CASSHFQGQGGYGYTF. The CDR3 nucleotides are TGTGCCAGCAGTCATTTTCAGGGACAGGGTGGCTATGGCTACACCTTC.

This sequence joins TRBV15 and TRBJ2-1, with D perhaps TRBD1 (6 bases). CDR1 is LNHNV and CDR2 is YYDKDF in the germline V gene (reference sequence). The CDR3 consists of 14 residues. Trimming pared 9 bases from V and 2 bases from J, leaving 14 bases between. The CDR3 loop reads CATTGYNPYNEQFF. CDR3 coding DNA: TGTGCCACTACAGGGTACAACCCCTACAATGAGCAGTTCTTC.

This clonotype has just one count. The CDR3 loop is CASSQERNTFSSGANVLTF. The CDR3 coding sequence is TGTGCCAGCAGCCAAGAACGAAACACCTTCTCCTCTGGGGCCAACGTCCTGACTTTC. The chain has TRBV4-2 and TRBJ2-6; unclear D gene. Trimming removed 0 bases from V and 0 bases from J, with 15 bases in between. The CDR3 totals 19 residues. Looked up from germline, CDR1 is LGHNA and CDR2 is YNFKEQ.

This chain connects TRBV12-3 or TRBV12-4 to TRBJ2-1, with 11 nucleotides matching TRBD2. Trimming cost V 5 bases and J 3 bases; bases outside gene matches: 15. CDR3 size: 19 residues. CDR3 loop: CASSRPGLADSLYYNEQFF. The CDR3 DNA reads TGTGCCAGCAGTCGCCCGGGACTAGCGGACTCACTTTACTACAATGAGCAGTTCTTC.

The chain combines TRBV27 with TRBJ1-2; D uncertain. The CDR3 spans 13 residues. The V gene lost 3 bases and the J gene lost 8 bases, with 13 bases spanning the gap. Germline CDR1 MNHEY, CDR2 SMNVEV (reference sequence). CDR3 sequence reads: CASSLMGSVGYTF. The CDR3 nucleotides are TGTGCCAGCAGTTTGATGGGAAGTGTAGGCTACACCTTC.

This chain joins TRBV27 and TRBJ1-1; the match to TRBD1 covers 11 bases. Germline V lookup: CDR1 MNHEY, CDR2 SMNVEV (reference sequence). This CDR3 has 14 amino acids. V shed 2 bases, J shed 5 bases, and the junction held 1 base outside the gene matches. CDR3 DNA sequence: TGTGCCAGCAGTTTACGGGACAGGGGGACTGAAGCTTTCTTT. Amino acids: CASSLRDRGTEAFF.

In regard to this clonotype: Compared with germline, one end of the junction differs, possibly owing to a read error. The chain uses TRBV2 and TRBJ2-1; D might be TRBD2 (5 bases). This CDR3 region has 13 residues. CDR1 is SNHLY and CDR2 is FYNNEI in the germline V gene. The CDR3 nucleotides are TGTGCCAGCAGCGAAGACGTAGGGAGTGAGCAGTTCTTC. Protein: CASSEDVGSEQFF.